This record looks at one T cell receptor beta chain sequence and its context. What antigen it recognizes has not been identified. No much larger clone exists at a distance of one base, and base qualities are not known. The data originate from a study of Ad26.COV2.S vaccination and SARS-CoV-2 variants (dated by TCRdb to about 2021). As for the study more broadly: Donors in the vaccine arm were drawn from COV1001, a multicentre, randomized, double-blind, placebo-controlled phase I-IIa trial testing Ad26.COV2.S in healthy adults. Ad26.COV2.S was given intramuscularly at 5x10^10 or 1x10^11 viral particles, as a single shot or as two shots 56 days apart. TCRbeta repertoire sequencing was used to assess the specificity and breadth of SARS-CoV-2-reactive T cell receptors after Ad26.COV2.S vaccination. A total of around 32 samples were included in the TCR-sequenced set, comprising some 20 Ad26.COV2.S vaccine recipients, 5 placebo recipients and 8 SARS-CoV-2 convalescent individuals. Participants in the trial were split at random into five groups of five each, receiving low-dose or high-dose Ad26.COV2.S once or twice, or else placebo on both occasions. Blinding of investigators to trial group allocation was maintained during experiments and outcome assessment. General study outcomes and caveats: After vaccination, spike-specific CD8+ and CD4+ T cell responses were reported to show substantial breadth. The study was not powered for comparison of responses between vaccine doses or regimens. Vaccine and placebo recipients had comparable non-spike TCR breadth, which fits with the vaccine containing only spike. The authors noted that the TCR breadth and depth analyses may have underestimated total T cell responses. Spike-specific TCR breadth was higher in Ad26.COV2.S recipients than in placebo recipients (P = 0.0014).

TCRbeta CDR3 regions were sequenced with the immunoSEQ Assay. After extraction, genomic DNA underwent amplification by bias-controlled multiplex PCR, followed by high-throughput sequencing. In the paper's pipeline: To quantify the absolute abundance of every unique TCRbeta CDR3 region, sequences were collapsed and filtered. T cell fraction was estimated by normalization of TCRbeta template counts to usable DNA, with usable DNA being measured through amplification of reference genes present in all nucleated cells. Repertoire TCRs were annotated as SARS-CoV-2-specific by exact matching of V gene, CDR3 amino acid sequence and J gene to a known reactive TCR set. The reference SARS-CoV-2 TCR set came from MIRA and was filtered for enrichment in COVID-19-positive ImmuneCODE repertoires, removing public or cross-reactive TCRs. Drawing on the MIRA antigens, annotated TCRs were analysed further at the level of specific ORF or position within ORF. Breadth was defined as annotated unique rearrangements over total unique productive rearrangements; depth was the summed frequency of those rearrangements. Group comparisons of TCR breadth used two-sided Wilcoxon rank-sum tests. Sourced from immuneACCESS, this table was stored by TCRdb with only in-frame sequences that have V and J called. A share of the clones is absent; for the studies checked, an unresolved V gene accounts for under half, and the remainder has no known explanation. V, J and clone size are those of that table, while D and trimming were read from the DNA. This sample lists about 460,000 clones; 80% to 90% were detected once. The ten largest clonotypes hold 1.7% of the sample.

The germline V gene (reference sequence) gives CDR1 as LNHDA and CDR2 as SQIVND. Compared with germline, V lacks 9 bases and J lacks 6 bases; bases without a gene match: 8. From cysteine to phenylalanine, the CDR3 is 14 amino acids long. The sequence is cut down to CDR3 DNA, 42 bases in frame from base 1. Reading the label with the study, this specimen's treatment or condition is: over 15 received Ad26.COV2.S at low or high dose, single or two shots; about 5 received placebo; per-sample allocation not given. For vaccine and placebo recipients, repertoires were sequenced using samples collected on day 63 after the first injection. Between 29 July and 7 August 2020, Cohort 1b enrolled about two dozen adults aged 18-55 years at one site in Boston, USA. As a vaccine, Ad26.COV2.S was a replication-incompetent adenovirus type 26 vector that expressed a prefusion-stabilized SARS-CoV-2 spike protein derived from the original Wuhan strain.

The origin of this receptor is a person aged 18 to 65 who received the Ad26.COV2.S COVID-19 vaccine or a placebo. The source was peripheral blood, collected in a trial of Ad26.COV2.S vaccine versus placebo. The V and J segments used are TRBV19 and TRBJ1-5; TRBD1 matches 10 bases in the middle. The bases are TGTGCCAGCCGGGACAGGGGAGGGGGTCAGCCCCAGCATTTT. This codes for CASRDRGGGQPQHF.